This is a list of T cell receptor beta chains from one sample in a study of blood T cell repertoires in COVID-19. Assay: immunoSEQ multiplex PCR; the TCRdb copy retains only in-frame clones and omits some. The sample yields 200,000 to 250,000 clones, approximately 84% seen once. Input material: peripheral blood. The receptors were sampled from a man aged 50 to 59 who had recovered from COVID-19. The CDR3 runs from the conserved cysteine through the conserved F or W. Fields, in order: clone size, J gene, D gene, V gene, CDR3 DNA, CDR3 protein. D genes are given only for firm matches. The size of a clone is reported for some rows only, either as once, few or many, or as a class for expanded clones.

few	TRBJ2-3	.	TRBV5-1	TGCGCCAGCAGCTCGGAGAGAAGGAGCACAGATACGCAGTATTTT	CASSSERRSTDTQYF
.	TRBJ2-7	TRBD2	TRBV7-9	TGTGCCAGCAGCTTAGGACGGGAGGAAGCCTACGAGCAGTACTTC	CASSLGREEAYEQYF
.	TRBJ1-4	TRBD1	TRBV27	TGTGCCAGCAGTACCACGGGGACAGGGTATAGGGAAAAACTGTTTTTT	CASSTTGTGYREKLFF
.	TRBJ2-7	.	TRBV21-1	TGTGCCAGCAGCTCCCGGGACAGGGCTCGGAGACACGAGCAGTACTTC	CASSSRDRARRHEQYF
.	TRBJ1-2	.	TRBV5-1	TGCGCCAGCAGCTTGGGTTCAGGGGACAACTATGGCTACACCTTC	CASSLGSGDNYGYTF
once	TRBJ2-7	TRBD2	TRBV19	TGTGCCATCTGGCGGGAGCGCGGGAGCCGACCCGAGCAGTACTTC	CAIWRERGSRPEQYF
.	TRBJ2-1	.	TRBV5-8	TGTGCCAGCAGCTGGATGGGGCAGTCGGTTAATGAGCAGTTCTTC	CASSWMGQSVNEQFF
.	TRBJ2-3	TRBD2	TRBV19	TGTGCCAGTAGTATAGGATCTAGCGGTACGCAGTATTTT	CASSIGSSGTQYF
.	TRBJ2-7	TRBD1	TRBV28	TGTGCCAGCAGCTCCCCCGGCAGGGGGTACGAGCAGTACTTC	CASSSPGRGYEQYF
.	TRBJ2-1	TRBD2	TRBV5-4	TGTGCCAGCAGCTCCGGGACTAGAACTAATGAGCAGTTCTTC	CASSSGTRTNEQFF